The clone carrying this T cell receptor (beta chain) appeared many times. The antigen is undetermined. This CDR3 region has 18 residues. Germline lookup yields CDR1 SGHRS and CDR2 YFSETQ. V dropped 0 bases and J dropped 0; count of bases not matched to a gene: 8. This entry belongs to a study of T cells after yellow fever vaccination. The wider study: Preparation of fractions with low cell numbers was performed using SMART-Seq v4 Ultra Low Input. General study findings and limits: Of the clonotypes, a small share occurred in both CD4 and CD8 compartments.

Production of TCR cDNA was by 5'RACE template switching, which also added a universal primer site and UMIs. TCRdb called the 5' RACE reads again in MiXCR, with one record for every CDR3 protein. The repertoire holds some 320,000 distinct CDR3 sequences, with about 10% as singletons. The chain joins TRBV5-1 to TRBJ2-3; TRBD2 matches 9 bases. The specimen comprised CD4+ T cells sorted from PBMCs, sampled 45 days after the yellow fever booster vaccination. This clonotype originated in a man younger than 35 who received the YFV17D yellow fever vaccine. The CDR3 spells CASSLARGGGASTDTQYF. In DNA, the CDR3 is TGCGCCAGCAGCTTGGCCCGTGGCGGGGGGGCTAGCACAGATACGCAGTATTTT.